A single sample is the source of the 24 T cell receptor beta chains below, sequenced in a study of PD-1 blockade in classical Hodgkin lymphoma. Exposure to brentuximab vedotin varied, and each patient had relapsed following autologous stem cell transplantation. Repertoires were generated with immunoSEQ multiplex PCR, while TCRdb's copy carries only in-frame clones and drops some. Here the sample spans around 41,000 clones, 76% being singletons. This specimen consisted of peripheral blood mononuclear cells (PBMCs), obtained at baseline. These receptors all stem from a human donor with classical Hodgkin lymphoma.

The chain joins TRBV28 to TRBJ2-1; TRBD2 is a possible D gene (5 bases). This CDR3 is 12 amino acids long. Germline V gives CDR1 MDHEN, CDR2 SYDVKM. V was pared by 10 bases and J by 4 bases, with 11 bases between. CDR3 bases: TGTGCCACTGGACTTTCTTACAATGAGCAGTTCTTC. Translating it yields CATGLSYNEQFF.

This clone was found a few times. V is TRBV5-1 and J is TRBJ2-2, with a tentative D call TRBD2 (6 bases). Germline CDR1 is SGHRS and CDR2 is YFSETQ. The germline V and J ends were trimmed by 1 base and 0 bases, with 28 bases remaining between them. CDR3 size: 22 residues. The CDR3 spells CASSLTAWRGGSTTTNTGELFF. The CDR3 DNA follows: TGCGCCAGCAGCTTGACCGCCTGGCGTGGAGGGAGTACCACCACGAACACCGGGGAGCTGTTTTTT.

V is TRBV9 and J is TRBJ1-2; D call uncertain. The CDR3 is 13 amino acids. CDR1 is SGDLS and CDR2 is YYNGEE in the germline V gene. With 3 bases removed from V and 3 bases from J, the gap between germline ends came to 9 bases. This CDR3 is CASSAGRDYGYTF. Written as DNA, the CDR3 is TGTGCCAGCAGCGCAGGTCGGGACTATGGCTACACCTTC. Full variable domain (remainder filled in from reference TRBV9 and TRBJ1-2): DSGVTQTPKHLITATGQRVTLRCSPRSGDLSVYWYQQSLDQGLQFLIQYYNGEERAKGNILERFSAQQFPDLHSELNLSSLELGDSALYFCASSAGRDYGYTFGSGTRLTVV.

Here the CDR3 reads CASSPTGRYNEQFF. The CDR3 DNA reads TGTGCCAGCAGCCCGACAGGGCGATACAATGAGCAGTTCTTC. The rearrangement uses TRBV14 and TRBJ2-1; 7 positions match TRBD1. Germline V lookup: CDR1 SGHDN, CDR2 FVKESK. The CDR3 has 14 amino acids. The ends lost 4 bases at V and 4 bases at J; junction bases unmatched: 4.

The chain combines TRBV11-2 with TRBJ2-7; 9 nucleotides agree with TRBD2. The trim removed 1 base at V and 5 bases at J, leaving 6 bases unmatched. This CDR3 is 15 amino acids long. The germline V gene has CDR1 SGHAT and CDR2 FQNNGV. CDR3 bases: TGTGCCAGCAGCTTAGTGCGGGAGGGCCGGAACGAGCAGTACTTC. Its translation: CASSLVREGRNEQYF.

The J gene is TRBJ2-4, the V gene TRBV5-1; D perhaps matches TRBD1 (5 bases). The CDR3 covers 15 residues. Germline V gene lookup returns CDR1 SGHRS and CDR2 YFSETQ. The germline V and J ends were trimmed by 3 bases and 7 bases, with 17 bases remaining between them. CDR3 residues: CASSSFQGVGNIQYF. The CDR3 DNA is TGCGCCAGCAGCTCGTTCCAGGGTGTAGGGAACATTCAGTACTTC.

CDR3 sequence: CASSLEGSETQYF. In DNA, the CDR3 is TGCGCCAGCAGCTTGGAGGGGTCAGAGACCCAGTACTTC. This sequence joins TRBV5-1 and TRBJ2-5, with TRBD1 as a possible D gene (5 bases). Trimming took off 0 bases at V and 4 bases at J, with 7 bases between the two ends. CDR3 size: 13 residues. The germline V gene encodes CDR1 SGHRS and CDR2 YFSETQ.

This clone was seen a handful of times. The chain recombines TRBV19 with TRBJ1-1; no firm D call. The ends were cut back, 4 bases at V and 0 bases at J, with 9 bases in the middle. Per the germline V gene, CDR1 is LNHDA and CDR2 is SQIVND (reference sequence). This CDR3 contains 14 residues. The CDR3 here is CASSKGDMNTEAFF. The DNA for the CDR3 is TGTGCCAGTAGTAAAGGAGACATGAACACTGAAGCTTTCTTT.

This clone showed up just a few times. The V call is TRBV18, the J call TRBJ1-1; 9 nucleotides line up with TRBD1. The CDR3 has 13 residues. The V segment lost 2 bases and the J segment 10 bases; nucleotides outside the gene matches: 5. CDR1 is KGHSH and CDR2 is LQKENI in the germline V gene. This CDR3 is CASSPGQGRLAFF. In DNA, the CDR3 is TGTGCCAGCTCACCAGGACAGGGGAGATTAGCTTTCTTT.

This chain uses TRBV19 with TRBJ1-5; 8 bases line up with TRBD1. This CDR3 region has 16 residues. Looked up from germline, CDR1 is LNHDA and CDR2 is SQIVND (reference sequence). With V trimmed by 4 bases and J by 0 bases, 5 bases remained unmatched. CDR3 sequence reads: CASSRTGFYSNQPQHF. In DNA, the CDR3 is TGTGCCAGTAGTAGGACAGGGTTTTATAGCAATCAGCCCCAGCATTTT.

The V and J genes are TRBV7-8 and TRBJ2-3; the match to TRBD1 covers 9 bases. This CDR3 is 15 amino acids long. V lost 4 bases, J lost 1 base, and 3 bases stayed unmatched. CDR1 is SGHVS and CDR2 is FQNEAQ in the germline V gene. The CDR3 coding sequence is TGTGCCAGCAGCTCCGGGACAGGGCGCACAGATACGCAGTATTTT. Protein product: CASSSGTGRTDTQYF. Full variable domain (outside the CDR3, taken from reference TRBV7-8 and TRBJ2-3): GAGVSQSPRYKVAKRGQDVALRCDPISGHVSLFWYQQALGQGPEFLTYFQNEAQLDKSGLPSDRFFAERPEGSVSTLKIQRTQQEDSAVYLCASSSGTGRTDTQYFGPGTRLTVL.

The sample holds a few counts of this clone. Other DNA sequences of this sample code for an identical CDR3. This sequence joins TRBV19 and TRBJ2-7, with 8 positions matching TRBD1. The trim removed 4 bases at V and 0 bases at J, leaving 5 bases unmatched. The CDR3 loop spans 15 amino acids. Germline V gives CDR1 LNHDA, CDR2 SQIVND (reference sequence). In nucleotides, the CDR3 is TGTGCCAGTAGTAGAGGACAGGGCTTCTCCTACGAGCAGTACTTC. Protein: CASSRGQGFSYEQYF.

The rearrangement joins TRBV6-5 to TRBJ1-2; D not certain. Germline lookup yields CDR1 MNHEY and CDR2 SVGAGI. V shed 5 bases and J shed 4 bases, with 11 bases lying between them. This CDR3 comprises 13 residues. CDR3 in amino acids: CASSEGGVYGYTF. For the CDR3, the DNA is TGTGCCAGCAGTGAAGGAGGTGTCTATGGCTACACCTTC.

This rearrangement joins TRBV20-1 to TRBJ2-7; no definite D call. The germline V gene has CDR1 DFQATT and CDR2 SNEGSKA (reference sequence). Trimming cost V 3 bases and J 3 bases, with 6 bases left between them. The CDR3 length is 11 residues. CDR3 DNA sequence: TGCAGTGCTAGTCCAGTCTACGAGCAGTACTTC. Translation gives CSASPVYEQYF.

V and J are TRBV2 and TRBJ2-7; a weak D match, TRBD1 (5 bases). The CDR3 sequence is 15 residues long. CDR1 and CDR2 (germline): SNHLY, FYNNEI. Trimming stripped 4 bases from V and 0 bases from J, with 13 bases between. This CDR3 reads CASSGGDSPSYEQYF. The DNA of the CDR3 is TGTGCCAGCAGTGGGGGCGACTCCCCCTCCTACGAGCAGTACTTC. Variable domain in full (rest from reference TRBV2 and TRBJ2-7): EPEVTQTPSHQVTQMGQEVILRCVPISNHLYFYWYRQILGQKVEFLVSFYNNEISEKSEIFDDQFSVERPDGSNFTLKIRSTKLEDSAMYFCASSGGDSPSYEQYFGPGTRLTVT.

This rearrangement joins TRBV5-6 to TRBJ1-4; D unresolved. This CDR3 has 16 residues. V lost 4 bases to trimming and J lost 0 bases, with 13 bases between them. Germline assignment: CDR1 SGHDT and CDR2 YYEEEE. The CDR3 coding sequence is TGTGCCAGCAGCAGAAGTTACGGTTCAACTAATGAAAAACTGTTTTTT. Translated, it gives CASSRSYGSTNEKLFF.

This chain connects TRBV6-1 to TRBJ2-5; maybe TRBD2 (5 bases). Germline values: CDR1 MNHNS, CDR2 SASEGT. The CDR3 runs 14 residues. Between the trimmed V and J ends, which lost 0 bases and 6 bases, there was a span of 11 bases. The CDR3 sequence is CASSEAEVRKTQYF. As DNA, the CDR3 is TGTGCCAGCAGTGAAGCGGAGGTTCGGAAGACCCAGTACTTC.

CDR3 DNA: TGCAGCGTTGAAAGCGAGGGGGACATTCAGTACTTC. Translating it yields CSVESEGDIQYF. The chain joins TRBV29-1 to TRBJ2-4; possible D gene TRBD1, 6 bases. CDR3 length: 12 amino acids. Germline CDR1 reads SQVTM; CDR2 reads ANQGSEA. V was cut by 2 bases and J by 8 bases, with 10 bases left in between. Full variable domain (remainder filled in from reference TRBV29-1 and TRBJ2-4): SAVISQKPSRDICQRGTSLTIQCQVDSQVTMMFWYRQQPGQSLTLIATANQGSEATYESGFVIDKFPISRPNLTFSTLTVSNMSPEDSSIYLCSVESEGDIQYFGAGTRLSVL.

The chain couples TRBV2 to TRBJ2-1; possibly TRBD1 for D (6 bases). CDR3 length: 13 residues. CDR1 SNHLY and CDR2 FYNNEI come from the germline V gene. The V and J ends lost 0 bases and 13 bases respectively, with 13 bases between them. The CDR3 sequence is CASSEAELGGQFF. The CDR3 region has the DNA TGTGCCAGCAGTGAAGCGGAGCTAGGGGGTCAGTTCTTC.

The V gene is TRBV6-6, the J gene TRBJ1-1; 8 bases align to TRBD1. This CDR3 is 14 amino acids long. V shed 7 bases and J 1 base; nucleotides not matched to a gene: 5. CDR1 and CDR2 from the germline V gene are MNHNY and SVGAGI (reference sequence). Here the CDR3 reads CASNDRGGNTEAFF. DNA for the CDR3: TGTGCCAGCAACGACAGGGGTGGGAACACTGAAGCTTTCTTT.

The CDR3 nucleotides are TGTGCCAGCAGCTTGCTAGCGGGAGTGAGCGAGCAGTACTTC. Protein sequence: CASSLLAGVSEQYF. The rearrangement joins TRBV7-2 to TRBJ2-7, with 10 bases matching TRBD2. The CDR3 sequence is 14 residues long. The V segment lost 3 bases and the J segment 6 bases; nucleotides outside the gene matches: 5. CDR1 is SGHTA, CDR2 FQGNSA, per germline.

V is TRBV5-8 and J is TRBJ1-1; no clear D. The germline V and J ends were trimmed by 0 bases and 6 bases, with 6 bases remaining between them. This CDR3 comprises 12 residues. The V gene's germline CDR1 is SGHTS and CDR2 YDEGEE. In DNA, the CDR3 is TGTGCCAGCAGCTTGGAAGGCCCTGAAGCTTTCTTT. It specifies CASSLEGPEAFF.

The chain has TRBV6-5 and TRBJ2-7; 7 nucleotides agree with TRBD1. J lost 7 bases, V lost 7 bases, and 16 bases had no gene match. This CDR3 comprises 15 residues. The germline V gene has CDR1 MNHEY and CDR2 SVGAGI. DNA for the CDR3: TGTGCCAGCACAACATCCGGGACCTCCAGGGGGGAGCAGTACTTC. This translates into CASTTSGTSRGEQYF.

In this sample, this clone turned up once. This chain uses TRBV30 with TRBJ2-3; maybe TRBD2 (5 bases). V was pared by 2 bases and J by 8 bases, with 11 bases between. Germline V gene data show CDR1 as GTSNPN and CDR2 as SVGIG (reference sequence). The CDR3 runs 12 residues. This CDR3 reads CAWSQLGGTQYF. DNA of the CDR3: TGTGCCTGGAGTCAACTCGGAGGTACGCAGTATTTT.